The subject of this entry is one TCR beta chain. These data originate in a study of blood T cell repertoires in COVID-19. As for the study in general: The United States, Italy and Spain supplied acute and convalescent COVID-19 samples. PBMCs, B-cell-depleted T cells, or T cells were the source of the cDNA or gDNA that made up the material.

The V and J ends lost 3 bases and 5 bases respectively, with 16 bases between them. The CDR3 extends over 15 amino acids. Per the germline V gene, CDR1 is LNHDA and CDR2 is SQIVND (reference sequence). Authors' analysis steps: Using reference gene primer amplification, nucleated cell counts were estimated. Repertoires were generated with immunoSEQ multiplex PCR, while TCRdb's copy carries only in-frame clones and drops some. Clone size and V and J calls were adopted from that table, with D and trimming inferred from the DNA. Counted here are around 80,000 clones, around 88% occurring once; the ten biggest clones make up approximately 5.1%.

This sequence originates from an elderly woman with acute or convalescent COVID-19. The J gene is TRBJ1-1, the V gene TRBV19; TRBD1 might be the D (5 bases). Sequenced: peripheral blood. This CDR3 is CASSILGDFRTEAFF. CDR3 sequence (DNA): TGTGCCAGTAGTATCCTAGGGGACTTTAGGACTGAAGCTTTCTTT.